This T cell receptor beta chain was captured in a study of OX40 agonist ivuxolimab in advanced cancers. Whole-study context: Ivuxolimab, which patients received intravenously every 2 weeks, was dosed at 0.01 to 10 mg/kg.

Broader study findings: Relative to CD4+ cells, CD8+ T cells on average had more expanded clones.

Per germline, CDR1 SGHRS and CDR2 YFSETQ. The V end was cut by 0 bases, the J end by 0 bases, with 21 bases between. The CDR3 totals 19 residues. Patients were excluded for autoimmune disease history or systemic immunosuppression. The method was immunoSEQ multiplex PCR; TCRdb's version includes in-frame clones alone and lacks a portion of them. The sample lists roughly 67,000 clones; about 84% were seen once. Notes on this clone: Its matching antigen is unknown.

Sequences were derived from CD4+ or CD8+ T cells sorted from blood, sampled in a trial of the OX40 agonist ivuxolimab. This TCR came from an adult with an advanced solid tumor such as melanoma, head and neck, liver or kidney cancer. The chain joins TRBV5-1 to TRBJ2-5; D may be TRBD1 or TRBD2 (5 bases each). This chain's CDR3 is CASSLAPGRRGTYQETQYF. The CDR3 DNA follows: TGCGCCAGCAGCTTGGCTCCGGGACGCCGAGGGACGTACCAAGAGACCCAGTACTTC.